This entry is about one T cell receptor beta chain. The V end was cut by 0 bases, the J end by 2 bases, with 17 bases between. Germline V gives CDR1 DFQATT, CDR2 SNEGSKA (reference sequence). The CDR3 has 18 amino acids. The data are from a study of CD8 T cells in Susac syndrome. Random hexamers served to reverse transcribe roughly 0.45 to 1 ug RNA. Amplification of TCR beta CDR3 by immunoSEQ multiplex PCR spanned 54 Vbeta and 13 Jbeta. TCRdb called the immunoSEQ multiplex PCR reads again in MiXCR, with one record for every CDR3 protein. Counted here are around 170,000 distinct CDR3 sequences, under 95% occurring once; the ten biggest clones make up roughly 0.08%. Healthy donors served as the controls. They were matched for age and sex.

The sequence was collected from a human donor in good health. The chain employs TRBV20-1 and TRBJ2-6; D gene ambiguous. Material for sequencing was CD4+ T cells from PBMCs. CDR3 amino acids: CSARDPRVGKAGANVLTF. The CDR3 nucleotides are TGCAGTGCTAGAGATCCTAGGGTTGGGAAGGCTGGGGCCAACGTCCTGACTTTC.